Listed below are T cell receptor beta chains from one sample, sequenced in a study of beta chain features in type 1 diabetes. The assay was immunoSEQ multiplex PCR, and TCRdb's table has in-frame clones only and misses some. The data contain about 650,000 clones, around 12% of them seen just once; the ten biggest clones take up more than 0.09%. Specimen: naive CD4+ T cells from blood. These receptors all come from a man aged 30 to 39 with type 1 diabetes. CDR3s include the opening cysteine and the closing phenylalanine or tryptophan.

v_gene	j_gene	CDR3aa
TRBV19	TRBJ2-3	CASKRDRGTDTQYF
TRBV30	TRBJ1-6	CAWSVRTGHLTYNSPLHF
TRBV7-2	TRBJ2-7	CASSLLGTGTRYEQYF
TRBV5-1	TRBJ1-6	CASSWGQASNNSPLHF
TRBV29-1	TRBJ1-5	CSVTGQGNQPQHF
TRBV10-3	TRBJ2-7	CAISHLRDSYEQYF
TRBV19	TRBJ2-7	CASSSPRAEQYF
TRBV7-2	TRBJ1-6	CASSLAAHLLPNSPLHF
TRBV7-2	TRBJ2-3	CASSVTVNRGDTQYF
TRBV30	TRBJ2-4	CAWSVLDLAKNIQYF
TRBV7-2	TRBJ2-7	CASTLTSGYEQYF
TRBV9	TRBJ1-4	CASSVDHSTEKLFF
TRBV7-2	TRBJ2-5	CASSTHFPWRTQYF
TRBV29-1	TRBJ1-4	CSIRTYEKLFF
TRBV7-9	TRBJ1-4	CASSLLRGTNEKLFF
TRBV28	TRBJ2-7	CASSFIGQGIYEQYF
TRBV30	TRBJ1-2	CAWSETWGGYTF
TRBV18	TRBJ1-1	CASSPDRVGDTEAFF
TRBV19	TRBJ2-7	CASSAPGRRSYEQYF
TRBV23-1	TRBJ1-5	CASSQSAGPGNQPQHF
TRBV7-9	TRBJ1-4	CASSTASLALEKLFF
TRBV5-1	TRBJ1-6	CASSLGAGRDSPLHF
TRBV29-1	TRBJ2-1	CSVPTGGARYNEQFF
TRBV15	TRBJ1-2	CATSRGRTGFLNGYTF
TRBV18	TRBJ1-4	CASSPKQVNEKLFF
TRBV25-1	TRBJ2-5	CASSVAGTGTQYF
TRBV5-6	TRBJ1-6	CASSLDSYNSPLHF
TRBV18	TRBJ1-3	CASSPPAGKGNTIYF
TRBV20-1	TRBJ2-1	CSARYNEQFF
TRBV21-1	TRBJ2-2	CASSLPGEAGELFF
TRBV5-4	TRBJ2-5	CASSREGLRETQYF
TRBV4-3	TRBJ2-1	CASSQDNSGGAAEQFF
TRBV13	TRBJ2-5	CASSIQQDPWETQYF
TRBV2	TRBJ1-6	CASSGSSGSSYNSPLHF
TRBV6-1	TRBJ1-5	CASSGRQTAGNQPQHF
TRBV7-2	TRBJ1-4	CASSFRGRGEKLFF
TRBV7-2	TRBJ1-1	CASSPDTMNTEAFF
TRBV6-6	TRBJ2-5	CASSYTHQGGETQYF
TRBV23-1	TRBJ1-1	CASSHYRDRYRAFF
TRBV9	TRBJ2-7	CASSVATGSSYEQYF
TRBV5-1	TRBJ2-7	CASSLSLAGPGATYEQYF
TRBV18	TRBJ2-3	CASSPAEDTQYF
TRBV29-1	TRBJ1-1	CSVSQGGFTEAFF
TRBV7-2	TRBJ1-6	CASSLAGVGSPLHF
TRBV7-9	TRBJ1-1	CASSLGFGGTRAAFF
TRBV5-4	TRBJ2-1	CASSLETDYNEQFF
TRBV14	TRBJ2-5	CASSLQTAQETQYF
TRBV5-6	TRBJ1-1	CASSLWQLTEAFF
TRBV19	TRBJ1-5	CASGSWGSRNQPQHF
TRBV5-1	TRBJ2-1	CASTLRSNRGGNEQFF
TRBV5-4	TRBJ2-5	CASSLARAQETQYF
TRBV7-2	TRBJ2-3	CASSLAQGADTQYF
TRBV9	TRBJ1-5	CASGQDNSNQPQHF
TRBV4-3	TRBJ1-2	CASSQSTRDRGGYTF